These T cell receptor beta chains were read from a single sample in a study of T cell responses to AZD1222 COVID-19 vaccine. Generated by immunoSEQ multiplex PCR, the TCRdb table keeps only in-frame clones and is missing some. The sample holds approximately 110,000 clones, about 91% seen once. The source was peripheral blood, collected on day 0 of AZD1222 vaccination. The source of these receptors is an adult in good health. CDR3s leave out the opening cysteine and the closing phenylalanine or tryptophan. The order of the fields is V gene, CDR3 length, CDR3 protein.

v_gene: TRBV5-1
len: 18
CDR3aa: ASSLVLWTSGRSSYNEQF

v_gene: TRBV20-1
len: 8
CDR3aa: SGSNTEAF

v_gene: TRBV12-3/TRBV12-4
len: 10
CDR3aa: AGGQGKQPQH

v_gene: TRBV19
len: 14
CDR3aa: ASSIRLGQSNQPQH

v_gene: TRBV7-8
len: 13
CDR3aa: ASSLEGVNTRELF

v_gene: TRBV6-2/TRBV6-3
len: 13
CDR3aa: ASSYGAYFNQPQH

v_gene: TRBV19
len: 13
CDR3aa: ASRVMSSYNSPLH

v_gene: TRBV5-1
len: 14
CDR3aa: ASSAGPPGSTDTQY

v_gene: TRBV7-9
len: 10
CDR3aa: ASSLKGNEQF

v_gene: TRBV11-2
len: 11
CDR3aa: ASSPGTGYGYT

v_gene: TRBV6-6
len: 13
CDR3aa: ASSYSGGRNYGYT

v_gene: TRBV3-1/TRBV3-2
len: 14
CDR3aa: ASSHLIPIRKNIQY

v_gene: TRBV6-6
len: 11
CDR3aa: ATMDRVYNEQF

v_gene: TRBV5-6
len: 15
CDR3aa: ASSLLVGPELTMAGT

v_gene: TRBV12-3/TRBV12-4
len: 9
CDR3aa: ASSSTYEQY

v_gene: TRBV18
len: 16
CDR3aa: ASSPLVGTGGLGTEAF

v_gene: TRBV2
len: 12
CDR3aa: ASSPTGNTDTQY

v_gene: TRBV24-1
len: 13
CDR3aa: ATSDPRSGVTEAF

v_gene: TRBV7-3
len: 10
CDR3aa: ASSSGTAEAF

v_gene: TRBV7-9
len: 14
CDR3aa: ASTPPGTPGNTEAF

v_gene: TRBV11-1
len: 11
CDR3aa: ASSFGLGTEAF

v_gene: TRBV5-4
len: 11
CDR3aa: ASSLQSGNTIY